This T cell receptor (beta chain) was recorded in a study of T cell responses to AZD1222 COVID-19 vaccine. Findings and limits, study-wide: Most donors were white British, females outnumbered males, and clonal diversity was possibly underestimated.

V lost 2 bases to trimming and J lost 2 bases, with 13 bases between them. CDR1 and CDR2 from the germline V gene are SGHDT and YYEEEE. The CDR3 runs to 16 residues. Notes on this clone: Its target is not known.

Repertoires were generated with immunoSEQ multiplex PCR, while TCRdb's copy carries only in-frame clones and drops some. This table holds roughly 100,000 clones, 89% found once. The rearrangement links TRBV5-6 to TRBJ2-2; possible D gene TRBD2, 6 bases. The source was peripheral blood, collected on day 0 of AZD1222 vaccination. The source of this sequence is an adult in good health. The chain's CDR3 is CASSLVVGGNTGELFF. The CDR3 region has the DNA TGTGCCAGCAGCTTAGTAGTGGGGGGAAACACCGGGGAGCTGTTTTTT.